The rows below give T cell receptor beta chains drawn from one sample of a study of blood T cell repertoires in COVID-19. Profiled with immunoSEQ multiplex PCR; TCRdb holds only in-frame clones, not every one. The repertoire holds roughly 250,000 clones, with approximately 86% as singletons. The sample comprised PBMCs or T cells enriched from blood (not recorded which). The receptor set was obtained from a woman between 45 and 60 years old who had recovered from COVID-19. Each CDR3 is given with its conserved first and last residue. D genes are given only for firm matches. Rows may omit the clone size; those that give it use once, few, many or a size class.

D	size	V	J	CDR3	DNA
TRBD1	NA	TRBV6-5	TRBJ1-1	CASSRDRGLNTEAFF	TGTGCCAGCAGTCGTGACAGGGGGCTTAACACTGAAGCTTTCTTT
NA	NA	TRBV28	TRBJ2-7	CASSFFQGIHEQYF	TGTGCCAGCAGTTTTTTTCAGGGGATACACGAGCAGTACTTC
NA	few	TRBV10-3	TRBJ1-3	CATRGGTGNTIYF	TGTGCCACCCGGGGGGGGACTGGAAACACCATATATTTT
TRBD1	NA	TRBV7-8	TRBJ2-5	CASSSNRGLSETQYF	TGTGCCAGCAGCTCCAACAGGGGGCTTTCTGAGACCCAGTACTTC
TRBD2	NA	TRBV30	TRBJ2-6	CAWKLAGGGGANVLTF	TGTGCCTGGAAGTTAGCGGGAGGTGGTGGGGCCAACGTCCTGACTTTC
NA	few	TRBV18	TRBJ2-7	CASSPFGVNYEQYF	TGTGCCAGCTCACCATTCGGGGTTAACTACGAGCAGTACTTC
TRBD2	NA	TRBV4-2	TRBJ2-3	CASSRLAEPLGTDTQYF	TGTGCCAGCAGCCGACTAGCGGAGCCCTTGGGCACAGATACGCAGTATTTT
TRBD2	NA	TRBV6-4	TRBJ2-1	CASSQTSGRLSPYNEQFF	TGTGCCAGCAGTCAGACTAGCGGGAGGCTTTCCCCCTACAATGAGCAGTTCTTC
TRBD1	NA	TRBV30	TRBJ2-7	CAWSVLGQNTYEQYF	TGTGCCTGGAGTGTACTGGGACAGAATACATACGAGCAGTACTTC
TRBD1	NA	TRBV9	TRBJ2-5	CASSVEGAMAETQYF	TGTGCCAGCAGCGTAGAGGGGGCAATGGCGGAGACCCAGTACTTC
NA	NA	TRBV15	TRBJ1-3	CATSVLETGNTIYF	TGTGCCACCAGTGTTTTGGAGACGGGAAACACCATATATTTT
NA	once	TRBV7-2	TRBJ1-5	CASSWGGVKVGNQPQHF	TGTGCCAGCAGCTGGGGAGGGGTTAAGGTAGGCAATCAGCCCCAGCATTTT
TRBD1	NA	TRBV5-1	TRBJ2-3	CASSAFVRTGMTDTQYF	TGCGCCAGCAGCGCCTTTGTCAGGACAGGGATGACGGATACGCAGTATTTT
NA	few	TRBV5-1	TRBJ1-1	CASSFTGLNTEAFF	TGCGCCAGCAGCTTTACAGGGTTGAACACTGAAGCTTTCTTT
NA	NA	TRBV24-1	TRBJ1-5	CATSAGGNQPQHF	TGTGCCACCAGTGCCGGGGGCAATCAGCCCCAGCATTTT
NA	NA	TRBV5-6	TRBJ1-2	CASSSPGRYGYTF	TGTGCCAGCAGCTCCCCAGGGAGGTATGGCTACACCTTC
TRBD2	NA	TRBV19	TRBJ2-1	CASKGLAGENEQFF	TGTGCCAGCAAAGGACTAGCGGGAGAGAATGAGCAGTTCTTC
NA	NA	TRBV19	TRBJ1-6	CASSIERTLRNSPLHF	TGTGCCAGTAGTATAGAACGGACACTGAGAAATTCACCCCTCCACTTT
NA	few	TRBV4-2	TRBJ1-1	CASSQDYSQGNTEAFF	TGTGCCAGCAGCCAAGATTACTCGCAGGGGAACACTGAAGCTTTCTTT
TRBD2	NA	TRBV9	TRBJ2-1	CASSVERESHNEQFF	TGTGCCAGCAGCGTGGAGCGGGAGTCCCACAATGAGCAGTTCTTC
NA	NA	TRBV6-5	TRBJ1-1	CASKRVWNTEAFF	TGTGCCAGCAAGCGCGTTTGGAACACTGAAGCTTTCTTT
TRBD1	NA	TRBV9	TRBJ1-1	CASSVGSGGIRNTEAFF	TGTGCCAGCAGCGTAGGTTCAGGGGGCATTCGGAATACTGAAGCTTTCTTT
TRBD2	NA	TRBV3-1/TRBV3-2	TRBJ2-2	CASSQTSGRVKNTGELFF	TGTGCCAGCAGTCAGACTAGCGGGAGGGTTAAGAACACCGGGGAGCTGTTTTTT
TRBD1	NA	TRBV6-1	TRBJ2-7	CASSDADRPGYEQYF	TGTGCCAGCAGTGACGCGGACAGGCCGGGCTACGAGCAGTACTTC
NA	NA	TRBV5-4	TRBJ2-7	CASSLVPDRTYEQYF	TGTGCCAGCAGCTTGGTCCCGGACAGAACCTACGAGCAGTACTTC
NA	NA	TRBV3-1/TRBV3-2	TRBJ1-5	CASSQDVVNQPQHF	TGTGCCAGCAGCCAAGATGTCGTCAATCAGCCCCAGCATTTT
TRBD1	few	TRBV28	TRBJ2-2	CASNPGQGHTGELFF	TGTGCCAGCAACCCGGGACAGGGGCACACCGGGGAGCTGTTTTTT
NA	NA	TRBV29-1	TRBJ2-1	CSVEGAGLWGEQFF	TGCAGCGTTGAAGGAGCGGGCCTCTGGGGTGAGCAGTTCTTC
TRBD1	NA	TRBV11-2	TRBJ1-1	CASSFGQGSSEAFF	TGTGCCAGCAGCTTTGGACAGGGGTCTTCGGAAGCTTTCTTT
NA	once	TRBV6-4	TRBJ2-2	CASSDSGRDTGELFF	TGTGCCAGCAGTGACTCCGGCAGGGACACCGGGGAGCTGTTTTTT
TRBD2	NA	TRBV2	TRBJ2-7	CASSEVLAGVYEQYF	TGTGCCAGCAGCGAGGTTCTAGCGGGAGTTTACGAGCAGTACTTC
NA	NA	TRBV19	TRBJ2-1	CASSRSVVMSDEQFF	TGTGCCAGTAGCCGATCTGTAGTGATGTCGGATGAGCAGTTCTTC
TRBD1	NA	TRBV7-8	TRBJ1-6	CASSSLGGTVRSPLHF	TGTGCCAGCAGCTCCTTAGGGGGGACAGTTCGTTCACCCCTCCACTTT
TRBD1	NA	TRBV5-5	TRBJ1-4	CASSLPTGGTEKLFF	TGTGCCAGCAGCCTCCCGACAGGGGGCACTGAAAAACTGTTTTTT
TRBD2	NA	TRBV5-1	TRBJ2-2	CASRPSGRISGELFF	TGCGCCAGCAGACCTAGCGGGAGAATCTCCGGGGAGCTGTTTTTT
NA	NA	TRBV19	TRBJ1-1	CASVGAVGTEAFF	TGTGCCAGTGTGGGGGCGGTCGGCACTGAAGCTTTCTTT
NA	NA	TRBV28	TRBJ1-2	CASSLRTDYGYTF	TGTGCCAGCAGTCTACGGACAGACTATGGCTACACCTTC
NA	NA	TRBV29-1	TRBJ1-2	CSVDSALGHGYTF	TGCAGCGTTGATTCGGCCCTAGGCCATGGCTACACCTTC
TRBD1	once	TRBV25-1	TRBJ2-6	CASSHRGSGANVLTF	TGTGCCAGCAGTCACAGGGGCTCTGGGGCCAACGTCCTGACTTTC
TRBD2	NA	TRBV2	TRBJ2-7	CASSALAGGEYF	TGTGCCAGCAGTGCTTTAGCGGGTGGCGAGTACTTC
NA	NA	TRBV11-2	TRBJ2-3	CASSLEVTRVPDTQYF	TGTGCCAGCAGCTTAGAGGTGACCCGGGTCCCAGATACGCAGTATTTT
TRBD2	NA	TRBV10-3	TRBJ2-5	CAGSGGETQYF	TGTGCCGGAAGCGGGGGGGAGACCCAGTACTTC
NA	once	TRBV3-1/TRBV3-2	TRBJ1-2	CASSQNEYYGHTF	TGTGCCAGCAGCCAAAACGAATACTATGGCCACACCTTC
NA	NA	TRBV6-6	TRBJ2-6	CASRDPGFGANVLTF	TGTGCCAGCAGAGACCCAGGGTTCGGGGCCAACGTCCTGACTTTC
NA	NA	TRBV14	TRBJ1-2	CASSQGGGYTF	TGTGCCAGCAGCCAAGGCGGGGGCTACACCTTC
NA	NA	TRBV5-1	TRBJ2-1	CASSLEVGLHNEQFF	TGCGCCAGCAGCTTGGAGGTGGGACTGCACAATGAGCAGTTCTTC
TRBD1	NA	TRBV7-3	TRBJ2-6	CASSSDRAGANVLTF	TGTGCCAGCAGCTCGGACAGGGCTGGGGCCAACGTCCTGACTTTC
NA	NA	TRBV28	TRBJ1-5	CASSQDINDQPQHF	TGTGCCAGCAGCCAGGACATTAACGATCAGCCCCAGCATTTT
NA	once	TRBV6-5	TRBJ2-7	CASSYSQGTYEQYF	TGTGCCAGCAGTTACTCACAGGGCACCTACGAGCAGTACTTC
NA	NA	TRBV2	TRBJ1-2	CASRGNTNYGYTF	TGTGCCAGCCGGGGAAACACAAACTATGGCTACACCTTC
TRBD1	NA	TRBV5-1	TRBJ2-5	CASRSDRGQETQYF	TGCGCCAGCAGAAGCGACAGGGGCCAAGAGACCCAGTACTTC
TRBD1	few	TRBV28	TRBJ1-1	CASSLRQGSMNTEAFF	TGTGCCAGCAGTCTAAGACAGGGGTCCATGAACACTGAAGCTTTCTTT
NA	NA	TRBV11-2	TRBJ2-3	CASSLGGKISTDTQYF	TGTGCCAGCAGCTTAGGCGGGAAAATTAGCACAGATACGCAGTATTTT
TRBD1	NA	TRBV5-1	TRBJ2-1	CASRQPGQGAQNEQFF	TGCGCCAGCAGACAACCGGGACAGGGGGCGCAAAATGAGCAGTTCTTC